These 20 T cell receptor beta chains share one sample of origin, sequenced in a study of PD-1 blockade in mismatch repair-deficient tumors (dated by TCRdb to the late 2010s). Libraries were built with the immunoSEQ multiplex PCR assay. Drawn from immuneACCESS, this table holds only the in-frame rearrangements with V and J called that TCRdb kept. Clones are partly lost; checked studies trace under half to an unresolved V gene and leave the rest unexplained. The sample table contains fewer than 60,000 clones; only one count was recorded for around 77% of them. The ten largest clones take up roughly 3.3% of the sample. The time point tag for this specimen amounts to: peripheral blood before pembrolizumab. Sequencing used PBMCs, obtained before pembrolizumab treatment. The receptors come from an adult with mismatch repair-deficient cancer.

J is TRBJ2-2 and V is TRBV12-5, with TRBD1 as a possible D gene (5 bases). Trimming removed 5 bases from V and 1 base from J, with 11 bases in between. Germline CDR1 reads LGHNT; CDR2 reads FRNRAP. The CDR3 is 15 residues long. The CDR3 protein is CASGPRTKNTGELFF. The CDR3, as DNA: TGTGCTAGTGGTCCCCGGACAAAGAACACCGGGGAGCTGTTTTTT.

The rearrangement uses TRBV4-1 and TRBJ1-1; no definite D call. The germline V and J ends were trimmed by 7 bases and 1 base, with 10 bases remaining between them. The CDR3 contains 13 residues. Germline V gives CDR1 MGHRA, CDR2 YSYEKL. The CDR3 sequence is CASNEEQNTEAFF. Written as DNA, the CDR3 is TGCGCCAGCAATGAAGAGCAGAACACTGAAGCTTTCTTT.

The V call is TRBV5-4, the J call TRBJ2-7, with TRBD2 as a possible D gene (5 bases). CDR1 and CDR2 (germline): SGHNT, YYREEE (reference sequence). V was cut by 0 bases and J by 4 bases, with 11 bases left in between. The CDR3 extends over 14 amino acids. The CDR3 DNA sequence: TGTGCCAGCAGCTTGGATCGGGGATCGTACGAGCAGTACTTC. It specifies CASSLDRGSYEQYF.

The chain couples TRBV27 to TRBJ2-7; 7 nucleotides align to TRBD1. V lost 5 bases, J lost 0 bases, and 4 bases stayed unmatched. The CDR3 extends over 14 amino acids. Germline values: CDR1 MNHEY, CDR2 SMNVEV (reference sequence). The CDR3, as DNA: TGTGCCAGCAGTCACCGGGACAGCTCCTACGAGCAGTACTTC. This encodes CASSHRDSSYEQYF.

The CDR3 nucleotides read TGTGCCAGCAGTGAGGTAGCGGGAGTGGGTGAGCAGTTCTTC. Translation gives CASSEVAGVGEQFF. The chain links TRBV6-5 to TRBJ2-1, with 9 bases lining up with TRBD2. There are 14 residues in the CDR3. Germline trimming cut 5 bases from V and 9 bases from J; bases unmatched to any gene: 8. CDR1 and CDR2 (germline): MNHEY, SVGAGI.

The chain recombines TRBV2 with TRBJ2-7; 14 bases fit TRBD2. Germline V lookup: CDR1 SNHLY, CDR2 FYNNEI. Trimming removed 6 bases from V and 1 base from J; junction bases left unmatched: 8. The CDR3 is made up of 17 amino acids. CDR3 protein: CASRGGTSGRGSYEQYF. The DNA for the CDR3 is TGTGCCAGCAGGGGAGGGACTAGCGGGAGAGGTTCCTACGAGCAGTACTTC.

The chain couples TRBV7-9 to TRBJ2-1; D might be TRBD1 or TRBD2, each matching 5 bases. V was pared by 1 base and J by 6 bases, with 7 bases between. Germline CDR1 and CDR2: SEHNR and FQNEAQ (reference sequence). CDR3 length equals 13 residues. In DNA, the CDR3 is TGTGCCAGCAGCTTAGGGGACGTCAATGAGCAGTTCTTC. Translation gives CASSLGDVNEQFF.

The chain links TRBV10-3 to TRBJ1-2, with 8 bases matching TRBD1. Germline V CDR1 and CDR2: ENHRY, SYGVKD. The CDR3 extends over 13 amino acids. V shed 10 bases, J shed 3 bases, and the junction held 7 bases outside the gene matches. The CDR3 spells CATQPGQDYGYTF. The CDR3, as DNA: TGTGCCACCCAGCCGGGACAGGACTATGGCTACACCTTC.

This clone was picked up one time. The V gene is TRBV9, the J gene TRBJ2-5; 9 bases are a match to TRBD2. The CDR3 sequence is 17 residues long. Germline CDR1 SGDLS, CDR2 YYNGEE. V was pared by 3 bases and J by 4 bases, with 13 bases of the junction left unmatched. The CDR3: CASSAGRSGRSSETQYF. CDR3 in DNA: TGTGCCAGCAGCGCGGGGCGGAGCGGGAGGAGTTCAGAGACCCAGTACTTC.

The rearrangement links TRBV27 to TRBJ2-5; 8 nucleotides match TRBD1. CDR1 MNHEY and CDR2 SMNVEV come from the germline V gene (reference sequence). Trimming at V came to 0 bases and at J to 6 bases, leaving 9 bases not matched to a gene. The CDR3 totals 16 residues. The CDR3, as DNA: TGTGCCAGCAGTTTATCCTCGACAGGGGTAGGGAAGACCCAGTACTTC. Its translation is CASSLSSTGVGKTQYF.

In its sample, this clone was seen a few times. The rearrangement uses TRBV25-1 and TRBJ2-7, with unresolved D. The germline V gene encodes CDR1 MGHDK and CDR2 SYGVNS. This CDR3 has 11 residues. V dropped 3 bases and J dropped 4 bases, with 4 bases sitting between them. In nucleotides, the CDR3 is TGTGCCAGCAGTGATCGGTACGAGCAGTACTTC. Translating gives CASSDRYEQYF.

The chain recombines TRBV18 with TRBJ2-2, with D possibly being TRBD1 (5 bases). CDR1 is KGHSH and CDR2 is LQKENI in the germline V gene. This CDR3 spans 16 amino acids. Trimming shortened V by 3 bases and J by 1 base, and 12 bases separated the two germline ends. The CDR3 sequence: CASSPLTGLNTGELFF. The CDR3 nucleotides read TGTGCCAGCTCACCGTTAACAGGTTTGAACACCGGGGAGCTGTTTTTT.

This clone is a singleton in its sample. The gene calls are TRBV21-1 and TRBJ2-1; TRBD2 is the table's D call, not checked against the DNA. TRBV21-1 is a pseudogene segment. This CDR3 spans 19 amino acids. The CDR3 protein is CASSKRCPGLAGYYNEQFF. The CDR3 coding sequence is TGTGCCAGCAGCAAGCGATGTCCAGGACTAGCGGGTTACTACAATGAGCAGTTCTTC.

The J gene is TRBJ2-3, the V gene TRBV10-1, with 10 bases aligning to TRBD1. The CDR3 has 15 residues. The V and J ends lost 4 bases and 1 base, in that order; junction bases with no gene match: 2. CDR1 and CDR2 (germline): WNHNN, SYGVQD (reference sequence). CDR3 sequence: CASSADRGRTDTQYF. The CDR3 DNA reads TGCGCCAGCAGTGCCGACAGGGGGCGCACAGATACGCAGTATTTT.

The V and J genes are TRBV18 and TRBJ1-3; TRBD1 aligns across 9 bases. This CDR3 region has 16 residues. J was trimmed by 3 bases and V by 3 bases; bases with no gene match: 6. Germline V lookup: CDR1 KGHSH, CDR2 LQKENI. The CDR3 here is CASSPLDRGSGNTIYF. CDR3 DNA sequence: TGTGCCAGCTCACCCCTGGACAGGGGAAGTGGAAACACCATATATTTT.

The chain recombines TRBV4-3 with TRBJ2-7; TRBD2 agrees at 11 bases. The CDR3 length is 15 residues. After removal of 6 bases from V and 0 bases from J, the junction contained 4 bases not matched to a gene. Germline CDR1 is LGHNA and CDR2 is YSLEER. The DNA of the CDR3 is TGCGCCAGCAGACCCGGGACTAGCGGCTCCTACGAGCAGTACTTC. As protein: CASRPGTSGSYEQYF.

The J gene is TRBJ2-2, the V gene TRBV7-2; 8 positions agree with TRBD2. The V gene end was trimmed by 5 bases and the J gene end by 7 bases; junction bases not matched to a gene: 12. CDR1 SGHTA and CDR2 FQGNSA come from the germline V gene. This CDR3 contains 16 residues. The CDR3, as DNA: TGTGCCAGCAGCCTCGTCGGGAGGGCCGTTTACGGGGAGCTGTTTTTT. Its translation: CASSLVGRAVYGELFF.

The CDR3 is CASRGGGYGYTF. Here the CDR3 DNA reads TGTGCCAGCAGGGGAGGGGGCTATGGCTACACCTTC. The genes are TRBV6-1 and TRBJ1-2, with a possible D match to TRBD1 (6 bases). The V gene's germline CDR1 is MNHNS and CDR2 SASEGT. Trimming cost V 6 bases and J 4 bases, with 9 bases left between them. This CDR3 is 12 amino acids long.

The J gene is TRBJ2-3, the V gene TRBV27, with 12 nucleotides matching TRBD2. This CDR3 has 16 amino acids. The V and J ends lost 0 bases and 5 bases, in that order; junction bases with no gene match: 3. Germline V CDR1 and CDR2: MNHEY, SMNVEV (reference sequence). CDR3 amino acids: CASSLSLLAGGDTQYF. Written as DNA, the CDR3 is TGTGCCAGCAGTTTATCGTTACTAGCGGGAGGAGATACGCAGTATTTT.

V usage is TRBV7-6 and J usage is TRBJ2-1; the D is unclear. V was pared by 3 bases and J by 8 bases, with 11 bases between. There are 13 residues in the CDR3. Germline CDR1 reads SGHVS; CDR2 reads FNYEAQ. CDR3 amino acids: CASSLSLEDEQFF. The CDR3 DNA reads TGTGCCAGCAGCTTGTCACTCGAAGATGAGCAGTTCTTC.